This T cell receptor (beta chain) was sequenced in a study of memory CD4+ T cells and cytomegalovirus serostatus. In the study overall: Healthy Belgian adult donors included roughly ten CMV-positive and fewer than 25 CMV-negative people.

The sort gate was single viable CD3+CD4+CD8-CD45RO+ cells for memory CD4+ T cells. Serum IgG to CMV pp150, pp28, p38 and p52 defined serostatus. Profiled with immunoSEQ multiplex PCR; TCRdb holds only in-frame clones, not every one. This repertoire shows around 60,000 clones, around 82% found once; its top ten account for just under 0.5%. As to this clone: Its antigen is still unknown.

V lost 3 bases and J lost 2, with 11 bases in between. The CDR3 is 15 amino acids. Germline CDR1 is MDHEN and CDR2 is SYDVKM. Study-level findings and limits: Each of 65 to 75 CMV-associated TCRbeta sequences occurred in one to five individuals.

This chain joins TRBV28 and TRBJ1-5; no reliable D call. The sequencing sample was made of memory CD4+ T cells from blood. This TCR was sampled from an adult in good health and CMV-seronegative. Some clones in this sample may be carry-over from other donors' samples. The CDR3: CASSFKARGNQPQHF. The CDR3 DNA reads as TGTGCCAGCAGTTTCAAGGCCCGAGGCAATCAGCCCCAGCATTTT.